These 30 T cell receptor beta chains originate from one sample sequenced in a study of T cells in Graves' hyperthyroidism and ophthalmopathy. Amplification of TCR beta CDR3 regions used RNA as the template. HTBI primers were the set used in a first-round RT-PCR of the TCR CDR3. TCRdb processed the multiplex PCR reads anew with MiXCR; each CDR3 protein has one entry. The sample lists 660,000 or so distinct CDR3 sequences, around 21% seen once, with roughly 30% in the top ten. The sequenced sample consisted of blood. These TCRs come from a man younger than 40 with Graves' ophthalmopathy.

The chain is built from TRBV30 and TRBJ2-1; 14 bases are a match to TRBD2. The V gene's germline CDR1 is GTSNPN and CDR2 SVGIG (reference sequence). The CDR3 loop spans 15 amino acids. After removal of 1 base from V and 9 bases from J, the junction contained 5 bases not matched to a gene. In nucleotides, the CDR3 is TGTGCCTGGAGTGCCGGGACTAGCGGGAGTACTGAGCAGTTCTTC. It codes for CAWSAGTSGSTEQFF.

J is TRBJ2-5 and V is TRBV9; tentative D call: TRBD2 (6 bases). Germline V gene lookup returns CDR1 SGDLS and CDR2 YYNGEE. This CDR3 region has 14 residues. Trimming pared 1 base from V and 2 bases from J, leaving 9 bases between. The CDR3 loop reads CASSVKEGQETQYF. The CDR3 DNA sequence: TGTGCCAGCAGCGTAAAGGAGGGGCAAGAGACCCAGTACTTC.

The rearrangement links TRBV7-9 to TRBJ1-5, with D perhaps TRBD1 (6 bases). The CDR3 has 15 amino acids. V lost 1 base, J lost 4 bases, and 11 bases lay in between. Germline CDR1 reads SEHNR; CDR2 reads FQNEAQ (reference sequence). CDR3 in amino acids: CASSLGGGANQPQHF. In nucleotides, the CDR3 is TGTGCCAGCAGCTTAGGAGGGGGGGCGAATCAGCCCCAGCATTTT.

J is TRBJ2-6 and V is TRBV15, with no clear D. V dropped 5 bases and J dropped 0 bases, with 8 bases sitting between them. CDR3 length: 15 residues. Germline V lookup: CDR1 LNHNV, CDR2 YYDKDF (reference sequence). CDR3 coding DNA: TGTGCCACCAGCCCAGACCCCTCTGGGGCCAACGTCCTGACTTTC. It specifies CATSPDPSGANVLTF.

Ten or more counts support this clonotype. The chain joins TRBV12-3 or TRBV12-4 to TRBJ2-5; perhaps TRBD2 as D (6 bases). The CDR3 is 12 amino acids. V shed 8 bases and J shed 3 bases, with 10 bases lying between them. Here the CDR3 DNA reads TGTGCCAGCGGGCCGGGGGAAGAGACCCAGTACTTC. This codes for CASGPGEETQYF.

This clonotype was counted between two and nine times. The rearrangement uses TRBV7-9 and TRBJ2-7, with 8 bases fitting TRBD2. The CDR3 contains 15 residues. Germline trimming cut 1 base from V and 7 bases from J; bases unmatched to any gene: 9. From germline, CDR1 is SEHNR and CDR2 FQNEAQ (reference sequence). The CDR3 protein is CASSLVTGGPGEQYF. The CDR3 DNA reads as TGTGCCAGCAGCTTAGTAACGGGAGGGCCAGGAGAGCAGTACTTC.

This clonotype was detected many times. This chain connects TRBV5-1 to TRBJ1-1, with a weak D call TRBD1 (5 bases). V dropped 0 bases and J dropped 1 base, with 10 bases sitting between them. CDR3 length equals 15 residues. The germline V gene encodes CDR1 SGHRS and CDR2 YFSETQ. The CDR3: CASSLATQANTEAFF. Here the CDR3 DNA reads TGCGCCAGCAGCTTGGCCACACAGGCGAACACTGAAGCTTTCTTT.

This chain uses TRBV4-3 with TRBJ1-2; D gene uncertain. Germline V gene sequence: CDR1 LGHNA, CDR2 YSLEER. Trimming shortened V by 1 base and J by 4 bases, and 13 bases separated the two germline ends. The CDR3 sequence is 15 residues long. The CDR3 here is CASSQGEGSVYGYTF. CDR3 sequence (DNA): TGCGCCAGCAGCCAAGGAGAAGGGTCGGTCTATGGCTACACCTTC.

The chain has TRBV29-1 and TRBJ1-2; 7 bases agree with TRBD1. This CDR3 is 14 amino acids long. J was trimmed by 3 bases and V by 5 bases; bases with no gene match: 9. CDR1 is SQVTM, CDR2 ANQGSEA, per germline. CDR3 loop: CSVYSRDSHYGYTF. The DNA for the CDR3 is TGCAGCGTTTACAGCCGGGACAGTCACTATGGCTACACCTTC.

A few counts support this clonotype. The chain has TRBV11-3 and TRBJ2-1; TRBD2 matches 11 bases. The CDR3 contains 16 residues. Germline CDR1 reads SGHNT; CDR2 reads YENEEA. The V gene end was trimmed by 2 bases and the J gene end by 0 bases; junction bases not matched to a gene: 0. The CDR3 DNA follows: TGTGCCAGCAGCTTAACTAGCGGGGGCTCCTACAATGAGCAGTTCTTC. This encodes CASSLTSGGSYNEQFF.

This clonotype showed up just a few times. The chain has TRBV13 and TRBJ2-7; tentatively, D is TRBD1 (6 bases). Deletions cut 6 bases from V and 3 bases from J, with 12 bases between. Germline V lookup: CDR1 PRHDT, CDR2 FYEKMQ (reference sequence). The CDR3 consists of 13 residues. CDR3 sequence: CASRPGQNYEQYF. The DNA for the CDR3 is TGTGCCAGCAGACCAGGACAGAACTACGAGCAGTACTTC.

This clonotype appeared a few times. The chain uses TRBV6-1 and TRBJ2-5; D is uncertain. There are 11 residues in the CDR3. CDR1 and CDR2 from the germline V gene are MNHNS and SASEGT. V shed 5 bases and J shed 5 bases, with 6 bases lying between them. This CDR3 is CASSPTETQYF. The CDR3 DNA follows: TGTGCCAGCAGTCCCACGGAGACCCAGTACTTC.

This clonotype was observed at least ten times. V and J are TRBV28 and TRBJ2-5, with TRBD1 identical over 9 bases. CDR1 and CDR2 from the germline V gene are MDHEN and SYDVKM. V gave up 3 bases and J gave up 4 bases; unmatched junction bases: 9. CDR3 length equals 16 residues. CDR3 protein: CASSFWGTGKGETQYF. As DNA, the CDR3 is TGTGCCAGCAGTTTTTGGGGGACAGGGAAGGGAGAGACCCAGTACTTC. The whole variable domain, filled in from reference TRBV28 and TRBJ2-5, reads DVKVTQSSRYLVKRTGEKVFLECVQDMDHENMFWYRQDPGLGLRLIYFSYDVKMKEKGDIPEGYSVSREKKERFSLILESASTNQTSMYLCASSFWGTGKGETQYFGPGTRLLVL.

This clonotype was seen ten or more times. This sequence joins TRBV2 and TRBJ2-7; possible D gene TRBD2, 6 bases. Germline V gives CDR1 SNHLY, CDR2 FYNNEI. V lost 7 bases and J 4 bases, leaving 11 bases between the germline ends. The CDR3 runs 12 residues. CDR3 sequence reads: CASKVSGYEQYF. DNA of the CDR3: TGTGCCAGCAAGGTTAGCGGTTACGAGCAGTACTTC.

This clonotype has ten or more counts. This rearrangement joins TRBV28 to TRBJ2-3; maybe TRBD1 (6 bases). Germline CDR1 MDHEN, CDR2 SYDVKM. V was pared by 4 bases and J by 5 bases, with 10 bases between. The CDR3 is 13 residues long. In DNA form, the CDR3 reads TGTGCCAGCAGTTCGAGGGGGAGAGATACGCAGTATTTT. Residues: CASSSRGRDTQYF.

About this clonotype itself: With a much larger clone just one base away, this may be a read error. This sequence joins TRBV7-9 and TRBJ1-1; D might be TRBD1 (5 bases). In germline, CDR1 is SEHNR, CDR2 FQNEAQ (reference sequence). The ends were cut back, 5 bases at V and 7 bases at J, with 14 bases in the middle. The CDR3 runs 13 residues. The CDR3 region is CASSLGRAHEAFF. CDR3 sequence (DNA): TGTGCCAGCAGCCTGGGACGGGCCCATGAAGCTTTCTTT.

This clonotype has more than one count but fewer than ten. This chain links TRBV7-9 with TRBJ2-7, with 9 bases identical to TRBD1. CDR1 and CDR2 (germline): SEHNR, FQNEAQ (reference sequence). J gave up 5 bases and V 5 bases, and 10 bases lay outside the gene matches. CDR3 size: 15 residues. This CDR3 is CASSASGTGPNEQYF. Written as DNA, the CDR3 is TGTGCCAGCAGCGCTTCCGGGACAGGGCCCAACGAGCAGTACTTC.

This clonotype was counted only a few times. The J gene is TRBJ1-1, the V gene TRBV7-3; D call uncertain. V lost 5 bases to trimming and J lost 6 bases, with 16 bases between them. Germline-derived CDR1 and CDR2 are SGHTA and FQGTGA. This CDR3 comprises 14 residues. The CDR3 loop reads CASSAQVGSPEAFF. The DNA of the CDR3 is TGTGCCAGCAGCGCCCAGGTGGGAAGCCCTGAAGCTTTCTTT.

This clonotype was seen repeatedly, ten times or more. The rearrangement links TRBV28 to TRBJ1-5; 8 bases map to TRBD1. Germline V gives CDR1 MDHEN, CDR2 SYDVKM. V dropped 6 bases and J dropped 2; count of bases not matched to a gene: 9. This CDR3 is 16 amino acids long. CDR3: CASRPPGGAGNQPQHF. The CDR3 nucleotides read TGTGCCAGCAGACCCCCAGGGGGCGCGGGCAATCAGCCCCAGCATTTT. Together with reference TRBV28 and TRBJ1-5, the CDR3 gives the full variable domain: DVKVTQSSRYLVKRTGEKVFLECVQDMDHENMFWYRQDPGLGLRLIYFSYDVKMKEKGDIPEGYSVSREKKERFSLILESASTNQTSMYLCASRPPGGAGNQPQHFGDGTRLSIL.

This clonotype came up a few times. V and J are TRBV18 and TRBJ2-1; D is perhaps TRBD1 or TRBD2 (5 bases each). The CDR3 is 16 amino acids. In germline, CDR1 is KGHSH, CDR2 LQKENI. V was clipped by 3 bases and J by 5 bases, with 17 bases between them. CDR3 sequence (DNA): TGTGCCAGCTCACCGGGACGCAATCCCCCTAACAATGAGCAGTTCTTC. Its protein product is CASSPGRNPPNNEQFF. Supplemented by reference TRBV18 and TRBJ2-1, the full variable domain reads NAGVMQNPRHLVRRRGQEARLRCSPMKGHSHVYWYRQLPEEGLKFMVYLQKENIIDESGMPKERFSAEFPKEGPSILRIQQVVRGDSAAYFCASSPGRNPPNNEQFFGPGTRLTVL.

This clonotype was observed once. One end of the junction varies from germline; a read error may be responsible. The V call is TRBV13, the J call TRBJ2-1, with a weak D call TRBD1 (6 bases). The CDR3 length is 16 residues. Germline values: CDR1 PRHDT, CDR2 FYEKMQ (reference sequence). CDR3 region: CASSQDQGGSYNEQFF. The DNA of the CDR3 is TGCGCCAGCAGCCAAGATCAAGGGGGCTCCTACAATGAGCAGTTCTTC.

This clonotype has more than one count but fewer than ten. This chain joins TRBV20-1 and TRBJ2-7; 9 nucleotides agree with TRBD2. This CDR3 has 14 residues. The germline CDR1 and CDR2 sequences are DFQATT and SNEGSKA (reference sequence). V shed 3 bases, J shed 5 bases, and the junction held 8 bases outside the gene matches. The CDR3 here is CSARVAGEVHEQYF. Here the CDR3 DNA reads TGCAGTGCTAGGGTAGCGGGAGAAGTCCACGAGCAGTACTTC.

Details on this clonotype: It may be a read error: a sequence one base away is much more abundant. The rearrangement uses TRBV20-1 and TRBJ2-6, with 8 bases fitting TRBD1. Looked up from germline, CDR1 is DFQATT and CDR2 is SNEGSKA (reference sequence). This CDR3 has 14 amino acids. Trimming removed 4 bases from V and 5 bases from J; junction bases left unmatched: 4. The CDR3 DNA reads as TGCAGTGCTAAGGGACAGGCTCGGGCCAACGTCCTGACTTTC. This codes for CSAKGQARANVLTF.

In its sample, this clonotype was seen many times. CDR3 sequence (DNA): TGTGCCAGCAGTTTTATCCACAGGGACGAGGAGCAGTACTTC. Translating it yields CASSFIHRDEEQYF. The V call is TRBV12-3 or TRBV12-4, the J call TRBJ2-7, with D tentatively TRBD1 (6 bases). Trimming stripped 3 bases from V and 7 bases from J, with 16 bases between. The CDR3 sequence is 14 residues long.

The chain is built from TRBV27 and TRBJ1-4, with TRBD1 matching over 7 bases. J lost 8 bases, V lost 5 bases, and 8 bases had no gene match. The CDR3 has 14 amino acids. Germline V gene lookup returns CDR1 MNHEY and CDR2 SMNVEV (reference sequence). The CDR3 reads CASSQTAGGEKLFF. The CDR3 DNA follows: TGTGCCAGCAGTCAGACAGCAGGGGGAGAAAAACTGTTTTTT.

This clonotype was seen at least ten times. The chain recombines TRBV11-1 with TRBJ1-1; D not resolved. The CDR3 contains 13 residues. In germline, CDR1 is SGHAT, CDR2 FQDESV (reference sequence). The V end was cut by 1 base, the J end by 4 bases, with 7 bases between. Written as DNA, the CDR3 is TGTGCCAGCAGCTTAGGTCAGACCACTGAAGCTTTCTTT. This sequence encodes CASSLGQTTEAFF. Complete variable domain (other parts from reference TRBV11-1 and TRBJ1-1): EAEVAQSPRYKITEKSQAVAFWCDPISGHATLYWYRQILGQGPELLVQFQDESVVDDSQLPKDRFSAERLKGVDSTLKIQPAELGDSAMYLCASSLGQTTEAFFGQGTRLTVV.

The V gene is TRBV11-1, the J gene TRBJ2-5; D may be TRBD1 (5 bases). Germline CDR1 reads SGHAT; CDR2 reads FQDESV (reference sequence). The CDR3 consists of 13 residues. V was pared by 5 bases and J by 5 bases, with 12 bases between. The CDR3 DNA reads TGTGCCAGCAGCCTCAGGGTTTGGGAGACCCAGTACTTC. It translates to CASSLRVWETQYF.

The V and J genes are TRBV6-1 and TRBJ2-5; a possible D gene is TRBD1 (5 bases). Germline V gene data show CDR1 as MNHNS and CDR2 as SASEGT. V shed 1 base and J shed 5 bases, with 11 bases lying between them. The CDR3 sequence is 14 residues long. The CDR3 DNA sequence: TGTGCCAGCAGTGAAGTAGGGGCCCGGGAGACCCAGTACTTC. Translation: CASSEVGARETQYF.

The rearrangement links TRBV10-3 to TRBJ1-2; possible D gene TRBD1, 6 bases. With 0 bases removed from V and 7 bases from J, the gap between germline ends came to 15 bases. CDR1 and CDR2 (germline): ENHRY, SYGVKD. The CDR3 covers 15 residues. CDR3 sequence reads: CAISESSTGIGGYTF. CDR3 DNA sequence: TGTGCCATCAGTGAGTCCTCGACAGGTATCGGTGGCTACACCTTC.

This clonotype was picked up many times. The rearrangement uses TRBV11-2 and TRBJ2-2, with 7 positions matching TRBD1. Germline V CDR1 and CDR2: SGHAT, FQNNGV. The ends lost 5 bases at V and 5 bases at J; junction bases unmatched: 8. This CDR3 has 15 amino acids. In DNA form, the CDR3 reads TGTGCCAGCAGCCTCCGGGACAGACTAACCGGGGAGCTGTTTTTT. Its translation: CASSLRDRLTGELFF.